The rows below give T cell receptor beta chains drawn from one sample of a study of cytotoxic CD8 clonotypes in ibrutinib-treated CLL. Using immunoSEQ multiplex PCR, the repertoire was profiled, and TCRdb retains in-frame clones only, with some absent. This table has more than 200,000 clones, roughly 74% appearing once. The sample here was PBMCs, taken after 24 months of ibrutinib treatment. These receptors originate from a human donor with chronic lymphocytic leukemia. Both conserved end residues are part of each CDR3. The D gene is left open where the match is weak. Some rows have no size entry. The others give once, few or many, or a class for an expanded clone.

v_call,j_call,clone_size,d_call,cdr3_nt,cdr3_aa
TRBV11-2,TRBJ2-7,NA,NA,TGTGCCAGCAGCCAGACGACCAGCTACGAGCAGTACTTC,CASSQTTSYEQYF
TRBV15,TRBJ2-7,few,TRBD2,TGTGCCACCAGCAGAGCTCTTGCGGGAGTGAATTACGAGCAGTACTTC,CATSRALAGVNYEQYF
TRBV6-5,TRBJ2-7,NA,NA,TGTGCCAGCAGTTCTGGTCTCGTCTCCTACGAGCAGTACTTC,CASSSGLVSYEQYF
TRBV27,TRBJ2-1,NA,NA,TGTGCCAGCAGTTTCGCCGGGGGAAATGAGCAGTTCTTC,CASSFAGGNEQFF
TRBV4-3,TRBJ2-7,NA,NA,TGCGCCAGCAGCCAAGATATGAGGGTAAGGGACGAGCAGTACTTC,CASSQDMRVRDEQYF
TRBV27,TRBJ2-2,NA,NA,TGTGCCAGCAGTTTAAAGGCCGGGGAGCTGTTTTTT,CASSLKAGELFF
TRBV29-1,TRBJ1-1,NA,NA,TGCAGCGTTGAGGGGGGGATGAACACTGAAGCTTTCTTT,CSVEGGMNTEAFF
TRBV29-1,TRBJ2-7,few,TRBD2,TGCAGCGTTGAAGACCCTGGCGGGAGGGAGTACGAGCAGTACTTC,CSVEDPGGREYEQYF
TRBV9,TRBJ2-3,NA,NA,TGTGCCAGCAGCTCAGAGTCCGGGATTACGCAGTATTTT,CASSSESGITQYF
TRBV5-1,TRBJ2-5,NA,NA,TGCGCCACCACCCTGTCGGGTGGAGAGACCCAGTACTTC,CATTLSGGETQYF
TRBV9,TRBJ2-4,NA,TRBD2,TGTGCCAGCAGCGTCGGCGCTAGCGGGAGCAAAAACATTCAGTACTTC,CASSVGASGSKNIQYF
TRBV14,TRBJ2-2,few,NA,TGTGCCAGCAGCCAATGGGGGCGGGCCAACACCGGGGAGCTGTTTTTT,CASSQWGRANTGELFF
TRBV27,TRBJ2-1,NA,TRBD2,TGTGCCAGCAGTTTAAGTGGTCGGGAGGCCTACAATGAGCAGTTCTTC,CASSLSGREAYNEQFF
TRBV4-2,TRBJ2-5,NA,NA,TGTGCCAGCAGCCAAGAAAGAGGGGAGACCCAGTACTTC,CASSQERGETQYF
TRBV4-1,TRBJ2-5,NA,TRBD2,TGCGCCAGCAGCCACCCGGGACTAGCGGGAGTACAAGAGACCCAGTACTTC,CASSHPGLAGVQETQYF
TRBV4-1,TRBJ2-7,NA,NA,TGCGCCAGCAGCCAAGAGGGCTTCGACTACGAGCAGTACTTC,CASSQEGFDYEQYF
TRBV30,TRBJ1-1,NA,NA,TGTGCCTGGAGTGTACTATGGCCGGCCCGCGAAGCTTTCTTT,CAWSVLWPAREAFF
TRBV2,TRBJ1-1,NA,NA,TGTGCCAGCAGTGAGGGGGAAAGCACTGAAGCTTTCTTT,CASSEGESTEAFF
TRBV19,TRBJ2-7,once,TRBD1,TGTGCCAGTAGTATGACAGGGGGCTACGAGCAGTACTTC,CASSMTGGYEQYF
TRBV2,TRBJ1-3,NA,NA,TGTGCCAGCAGTGGCCCCAAATGGGGAGCGCGTGGAAACACCATATATTTT,CASSGPKWGARGNTIYF
TRBV7-6,TRBJ2-2,NA,TRBD1,TGTGCCAGCAGCTTATTGTCAGGGGGCACCGGGGAGCTGTTTTTT,CASSLLSGGTGELFF
TRBV19,TRBJ2-7,few,NA,TGTGCCAGTAGCTTCGGGCGGGGCTCCTACGAGCAGTACTTC,CASSFGRGSYEQYF
TRBV11-3,TRBJ2-7,NA,TRBD1,TGTGCCAGCAGCTTAGGGACAGGGTCCTACGAGCAGTACTTC,CASSLGTGSYEQYF
TRBV5-1,TRBJ2-3,once,NA,TGCGCCAGCACCATTGCCCCGGTGGCGGAAGATACGCAGTATTTT,CASTIAPVAEDTQYF
TRBV28,TRBJ1-4,few,NA,TGTGCCAGCAGTTTGACAGGCTTGAGGATGAAACTGTTTTTT,CASSLTGLRMKLFF
TRBV9,TRBJ2-2,once,TRBD2,TGTGCCAGCAGCGTGACTAGCGGGAGTTTCGGGGAGCTGTTTTTT,CASSVTSGSFGELFF
TRBV28,TRBJ2-4,few,NA,TGTGCCAGCAGTCTCCCGGGAACGGGTGGGGACATTCAGTACTTC,CASSLPGTGGDIQYF
TRBV27,TRBJ2-7,NA,TRBD2,TGTGCCAGCAGTTTATTGAGGACTAGCGTCTCCTACGAGCAGTACTTC,CASSLLRTSVSYEQYF
TRBV28,TRBJ2-1,NA,NA,TGTGCCAGCAGGGAGGCTGGTGAGCAGTTCTTC,CASREAGEQFF
TRBV2,TRBJ2-2,few,NA,TGTGCCAGCAGTGAAGAGGGAACCGGGGAGCTGTTTTTT,CASSEEGTGELFF
TRBV6-1,TRBJ1-2,few,TRBD1,TGTGCCAGCAGGAGGACAGGGGAGGGAAACTATGGCTACACCTTC,CASRRTGEGNYGYTF
TRBV4-3,TRBJ2-2,NA,TRBD1,TGCGCCAGCAGCCCACGGACAGGGAACAAGCTGTTTTTT,CASSPRTGNKLFF
TRBV6-5,TRBJ2-1,NA,NA,TGTGCCAGCACCCTTGTCGGGAGTCCGATCAATGAGCAGTTCTTC,CASTLVGSPINEQFF
TRBV18,TRBJ2-3,NA,NA,TGTGCCAGCACCTTTGTCTCAGATACGCAGTATTTT,CASTFVSDTQYF
TRBV14,TRBJ2-1,NA,NA,TGTGCCAGCAGCCAACGCAGGGGTGGGAGGAATGAGCAGTTCTTC,CASSQRRGGRNEQFF
TRBV6-6,TRBJ2-5,NA,NA,TGTGCCAGCAGCCTAAATCTGGGGACCCAGTACTTC,CASSLNLGTQYF
TRBV4-3,TRBJ2-6,NA,NA,TGCGCCAGCAGCCAAGAACCCAGCTCTGGGGCCAACGTCCTGACTTTC,CASSQEPSSGANVLTF
TRBV5-1,TRBJ1-2,few,TRBD1,TGCGCCAGCAGCGAATCTCCGGGACAGGGATTTGGATATGGCTACACCTTC,CASSESPGQGFGYGYTF
TRBV7-2,TRBJ1-5,NA,TRBD1,TGTGCCAGCAGCCCGACAGGGCCCAATCAGCCCCAGCATTTT,CASSPTGPNQPQHF
TRBV28,TRBJ2-1,few,NA,TGTGCCAGCAGTACCCTTAGCGGAGGGAACAATGAGCAGTTCTTC,CASSTLSGGNNEQFF
TRBV9,TRBJ2-3,once,TRBD2,TGTGCCAGCAGCGTAGTCGGCGGGGGGGGCACAGATACGCAGTATTTT,CASSVVGGGGTDTQYF
TRBV18,TRBJ2-7,NA,NA,TGTGCCAGCTCACCTCCGGGATTTAGCTCCTACGAGCAGTACTTC,CASSPPGFSSYEQYF
TRBV7-8,TRBJ2-5,NA,NA,TGTGCCAGCAGCTTATACGCGGGCGCCCAAGAGACCCAGTACTTC,CASSLYAGAQETQYF
TRBV5-1,TRBJ2-7,NA,NA,TGCGCCAGCAGCCACTCCGTCGGACTATGGGTCGAGCAGTACTTC,CASSHSVGLWVEQYF